Presented here are 5 T cell receptor beta chains from one specimen sequenced in a study of blood T cell repertoires in COVID-19. TCRdb's table, derived via immunoSEQ multiplex PCR, lists solely in-frame clones and lacks some. The table has roughly 190,000 clones, around four fifths seen once. The source material was peripheral blood. Receptors were obtained from a woman aged 70-85 years with COVID-19, enrolled during active disease.

This clone was picked up a small number of times. The V call is TRBV6-5, the J call TRBJ2-2; perhaps TRBD2 as D (6 bases). The CDR3 covers 14 residues. Deletions cut 6 bases from V and 4 bases from J, with 12 bases between. CDR1 MNHEY and CDR2 SVGAGI come from the germline V gene. The CDR3 sequence is CASRLSSATGELFF. The CDR3 DNA reads as TGTGCCAGCAGACTCTCTAGCGCCACCGGGGAGCTGTTTTTT.

The chain combines TRBV6-5 with TRBJ1-1; D gene uncertain. CDR1 is MNHEY, CDR2 SVGAGI, per germline. Deletions cut 5 bases from V and 2 bases from J, with 3 bases between. This CDR3 has 11 amino acids. For the CDR3, the DNA is TGTGCCAGCAGTACTAACACTGAAGCTTTCTTT. This gives the protein CASSTNTEAFF.

V is TRBV9 and J is TRBJ2-1; 7 bases agree with TRBD2. J gave up 3 bases and V 3 bases, and 9 bases lay outside the gene matches. Germline V gene sequence: CDR1 SGDLS, CDR2 YYNGEE. The CDR3 contains 16 residues. CDR3 sequence (DNA): TGTGCCAGCAGCGAAAGTTTGGCTAGCGGCTACAATGAGCAGTTCTTC. Protein: CASSESLASGYNEQFF. Filled out from reference TRBV9 and TRBJ2-1, the complete variable domain reads DSGVTQTPKHLITATGQRVTLRCSPRSGDLSVYWYQQSLDQGLQFLIQYYNGEERAKGNILERFSAQQFPDLHSELNLSSLELGDSALYFCASSESLASGYNEQFFGPGTRLTVL.

This clone was recorded only once. V gene TRBV5-1 combines with J gene TRBJ1-4; D is uncertain. Germline CDR1 SGHRS, CDR2 YFSETQ. With 4 bases removed from V and 7 bases from J, the gap between germline ends came to 11 bases. CDR3 length: 13 residues. Written as DNA, the CDR3 is TGCGCCAGCAGCGACGGAGGAGGTGAAAAACTGTTTTTT. Translation gives CASSDGGGEKLFF.

The chain is built from TRBV10-3 and TRBJ2-2; D is possibly TRBD1 (5 bases). V lost 8 bases and J 6 bases, leaving 13 bases between the germline ends. CDR3 length equals 13 residues. Germline assignment: CDR1 ENHRY and CDR2 SYGVKD. The CDR3 sequence: CAIGALEPGELFF. The DNA of the CDR3 is TGTGCCATCGGGGCCCTCGAACCCGGGGAGCTGTTTTTT.